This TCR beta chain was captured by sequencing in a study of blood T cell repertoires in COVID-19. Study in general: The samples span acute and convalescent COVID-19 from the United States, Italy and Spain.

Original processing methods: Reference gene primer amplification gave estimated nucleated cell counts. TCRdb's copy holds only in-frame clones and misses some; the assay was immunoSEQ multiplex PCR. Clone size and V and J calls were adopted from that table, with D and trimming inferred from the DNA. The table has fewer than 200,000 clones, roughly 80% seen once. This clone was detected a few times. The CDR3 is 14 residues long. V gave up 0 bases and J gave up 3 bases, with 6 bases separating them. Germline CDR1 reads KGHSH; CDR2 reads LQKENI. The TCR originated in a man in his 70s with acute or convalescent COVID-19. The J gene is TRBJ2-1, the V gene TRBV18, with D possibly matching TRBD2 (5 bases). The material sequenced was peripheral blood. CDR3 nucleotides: TGTGCCAGCTCACCACCTAGCGACTACAATGAGCAGTTCTTC. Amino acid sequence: CASSPPSDYNEQFF.